Each of the 11 T cell receptor beta chains below was sequenced from the same sample in a study of OX40 agonist ivuxolimab in advanced cancers. TCRdb keeps only in-frame clones here, not all; method: immunoSEQ multiplex PCR. The data hold 45,000 to 50,000 clones, with about four fifths observed a single time. Sequencing used CD4+ or CD8+ T cells sorted from blood, obtained in a trial of the OX40 agonist ivuxolimab. Every receptor here comes from an adult with an advanced solid tumor such as melanoma, head and neck, liver or kidney cancer.

The gene calls are TRBV9 and TRBJ2-1; D is perhaps TRBD1 or TRBD2 (5 bases each). The CDR3 totals 14 residues. CDR1 and CDR2 from the germline V gene are SGDLS and YYNGEE. V was pared by 5 bases and J by 7 bases, with 16 bases between. The CDR3 sequence is CASSGDGGKNEQFF. CDR3 nucleotides: TGTGCCAGCAGTGGAGATGGGGGTAAGAATGAGCAGTTCTTC.

This clone was picked up one time. The chain recombines TRBV5-8 with TRBJ2-7; weak D call: TRBD2 (6 bases). The CDR3 is made up of 14 amino acids. V lost 4 bases to trimming and J lost 2 bases, with 13 bases between them. Germline loops: CDR1 SGHTS, CDR2 YDEGEE. CDR3 DNA sequence: TGTGCCAGCAGCCGGCGGGACGGTACCTACGAGCAGTACTTC. Amino acid sequence: CASSRRDGTYEQYF.

The chain's CDR3 is CASPGQMNQPQHF. The DNA for the CDR3 is TGTGCCAGCCCAGGACAGATGAATCAGCCCCAGCATTTT. The J gene is TRBJ1-5, the V gene TRBV5-8, with a possible D match to TRBD1 (6 bases). The CDR3 consists of 13 residues. Trimming left V 7 bases short and J 4 bases short, with 12 bases between. The germline gives CDR1 SGHTS, CDR2 YDEGEE.

The chain employs TRBV14 and TRBJ1-1; tentative D call: TRBD1 (6 bases). Looked up from germline, CDR1 is SGHDN and CDR2 is FVKESK. This CDR3 contains 14 residues. V was cut by 1 base and J by 4 bases, with 10 bases left in between. The chain's CDR3 is CASSQVRGGTEAFF. The CDR3 DNA sequence: TGTGCCAGCAGCCAAGTCCGAGGGGGCACTGAAGCTTTCTTT.

The chain joins TRBV5-4 to TRBJ1-2; D remains ambiguous. There are 14 residues in the CDR3. Germline CDR1 and CDR2: SGHNT and YYREEE (reference sequence). Trimming removed 4 bases from V and 0 bases from J, with 10 bases in between. The CDR3 sequence: CASSPGEANYGYTF. The CDR3 nucleotides are TGTGCCAGCAGCCCTGGGGAAGCTAACTATGGCTACACCTTC.

The chain couples TRBV6-5 to TRBJ1-5; tentatively, D is TRBD1 (6 bases). Between the trimmed V and J ends, which lost 5 bases and 1 base, there was a span of 12 bases. From germline, CDR1 is MNHEY and CDR2 SVGAGI. The CDR3 runs 15 residues. The CDR3 DNA is TGTGCCAGCAGTACCCCAACAGGGAGCAATCAGCCCCAGCATTTT. Amino acid sequence: CASSTPTGSNQPQHF.

The chain recombines TRBV6-5 with TRBJ1-2; D gene uncertain. With 5 bases removed from V and 2 bases from J, the gap between germline ends came to 9 bases. CDR3 length: 13 amino acids. Germline V gene lookup returns CDR1 MNHEY and CDR2 SVGAGI. The CDR3 spells CASSRTGNYGYTF. In nucleotides, the CDR3 is TGTGCCAGCAGTCGGACGGGGAACTATGGCTACACCTTC.

The chain is built from TRBV19 and TRBJ1-4; TRBD1 is a possible D gene (6 bases). CDR1 and CDR2 from the germline V gene are LNHDA and SQIVND (reference sequence). The ends were cut back, 6 bases at V and 6 bases at J, with 14 bases in the middle. The CDR3 length is 14 residues. The CDR3 DNA reads TGTGCCAGTAGCTTAGGAGGGGGGGATGAAAAACTGTTTTTT. It is translated as CASSLGGGDEKLFF.

The chain joins TRBV27 to TRBJ1-4; 7 bases fit TRBD1. Germline trimming cut 3 bases from V and 8 bases from J; bases unmatched to any gene: 9. Germline CDR1 and CDR2: MNHEY and SMNVEV (reference sequence). The CDR3 extends over 15 amino acids. The CDR3 DNA is TGTGCCAGCAGTTTGATAGGGGGCGTTGGGGAAAAACTGTTTTTT. Protein: CASSLIGGVGEKLFF.

The V call is TRBV5-1, the J call TRBJ1-2, with 8 nucleotides matching TRBD1. The CDR3 contains 14 residues. Germline trimming cut 4 bases from V and 4 bases from J; bases unmatched to any gene: 6. The V gene's germline CDR1 is SGHRS and CDR2 YFSETQ. The CDR3 here is CASSRDRRVYGYTF. The CDR3 DNA sequence: TGCGCCAGCAGCCGGGACAGGCGGGTCTATGGCTACACCTTC.

In its sample, this clone was seen a few times. The chain is built from TRBV11-3 and TRBJ2-1; 13 nucleotides agree with TRBD2. CDR1 and CDR2 (germline): SGHNT, YENEEA. The CDR3 is made up of 15 amino acids. V was clipped by 5 bases and J by 7 bases; unmatched bases: 5. The chain's CDR3 is CASSLRTSGGNEQFF. The CDR3 DNA sequence: TGTGCCAGCAGCCTCCGGACTAGCGGGGGAAATGAGCAGTTCTTC.